Included here is one T cell receptor (beta chain) sequence, with context. What it binds is not known. The sample comes from a study of breast tumors, draining lymph nodes, adjacent tissues. The study, taken as a whole, reports: Findings are consistent with lymph node origin and intratumoral expansion of most tumor T cells. The lymph node origin of tumor T cells was framed as consistent with a hypothesis, not demonstrated. Compared with basal-like, luminal-like tumors shared significantly more repertoire with nontumor tissue.

TCRdb redid the calling of the multiplex PCR reads with MiXCR, one entry per CDR3 protein. The data contain roughly 110,000 distinct CDR3 sequences, around 30% of them seen just once; the ten biggest clones take up approximately 5%. Samples came from axillary lymph nodes draining the breast cancer. The CDR3 consists of 15 residues. Germline V gene data show CDR1 as DFQATT and CDR2 as SNEGSKA (reference sequence). V trimming: 6 bases; J trimming: 2 bases; junction bases outside the gene matches: 7. The origin of this receptor is a female donor with breast cancer. Some clones in this sample may be carry-over from other donors' samples. Source material: axillary lymph node tissue. The genes are TRBV20-1 and TRBJ2-5, with TRBD2 matching over 12 bases. The DNA for the CDR3 is TGCAGTGCCCCAGCCGGGACTAGCGGGCAAGAGACCCAGTACTTC. Its protein product is CSAPAGTSGQETQYF.